This T cell receptor beta chain was recorded in a study of T cell repertoires in cytomegalovirus infection. Looking at the study overall: CMV infection together with matching HLA type was indicated by public TCR beta signatures.

A remark on this clonotype: Its specificity is unknown.

In TCRdb, the reads were re-called with MiXCR into one record per CDR3 protein. The table shows about 250,000 distinct CDR3 sequences, with approximately 17% occurring only once. Findings of the study overall: The study found HLA-C-restricted CMV-specific TCR beta clonotypes dominating the ex vivo response. Cumulated frequencies of public TCR beta families served to identify carriers of CMV plus the relevant HLA.

Per the germline V gene, CDR1 is MDHEN and CDR2 is SYDVKM. The CDR3 covers 11 residues. With 2 bases removed from V and 14 bases from J, the gap between germline ends came to 9 bases. This TCR was sampled from a human donor in good health (CMV status not recorded). Some clones in this sample may be carry-over from other donors' samples. The gene calls are TRBV28 and TRBJ1-4; D is ambiguous. Sequenced: CD8+ T cells from PBMCs. The CDR3 reads CASSLGQPLFF. The DNA of the CDR3 is TGTGCCAGCAGTTTAGGGCAGCCTCTGTTTTTT.